This TCR beta chain was sequenced in a study of PD-1 blockade in classical Hodgkin lymphoma. With respect to this clone: Its antigen is not identified.

This sample's time point: cycle 4 day 1 (C4D1), after 6 weeks of nivolumab. There was relapse after autologous stem cell transplantation in every patient, and there was variation in brentuximab vedotin exposure. By magnetic negative selection, CD8+ T cells were isolated from the thawed PBMCs. The protocol was immunoSEQ multiplex PCR, while the TCRdb copy is restricted to in-frame clones and leaves out a portion. The sample has 20,000 or so clones; about 85% are singletons. Study-level points and caveats: There was a significant rise in CD4+ TCR diversity by C4D1, with no such rise for CD8+. In newly diagnosed patients, baseline TCR diversity was reportedly below that of healthy donors. Possibly reflecting disease activity or prior therapy, repertoire differences have causes that remain undefined.

This sequence originates from a human donor with classical Hodgkin lymphoma. Sequencing used CD8+ T cells from blood, obtained before the fourth cycle of nivolumab.

The CDR3 sequence: CATSRSHTGTSGTMASTGELFF. CDR3 nucleotides: TGTGCCACCAGCAGAAGTCACACCGGGACTAGCGGGACTATGGCGAGCACCGGGGAGCTGTTTTTT. The rearrangement links TRBV15 to TRBJ2-2; 13 bases align to TRBD2. Trimming cost V 2 bases and J 4 bases; bases outside gene matches: 19. Germline CDR1 LNHNV, CDR2 YYDKDF (reference sequence). The CDR3 runs to 22 residues.